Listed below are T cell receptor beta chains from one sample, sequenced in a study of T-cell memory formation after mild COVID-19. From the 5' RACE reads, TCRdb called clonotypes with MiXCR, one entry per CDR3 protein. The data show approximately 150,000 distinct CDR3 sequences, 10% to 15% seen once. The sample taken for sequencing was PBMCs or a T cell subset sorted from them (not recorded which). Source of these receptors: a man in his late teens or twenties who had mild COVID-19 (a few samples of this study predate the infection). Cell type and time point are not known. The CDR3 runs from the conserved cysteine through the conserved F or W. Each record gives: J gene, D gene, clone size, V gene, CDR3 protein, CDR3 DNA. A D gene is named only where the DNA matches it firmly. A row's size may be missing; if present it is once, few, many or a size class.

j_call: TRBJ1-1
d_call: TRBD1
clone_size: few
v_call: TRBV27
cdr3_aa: CASVRTGVNTEAFF
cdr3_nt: TGTGCCAGCGTCCGGACAGGAGTTAACACTGAAGCTTTCTTT

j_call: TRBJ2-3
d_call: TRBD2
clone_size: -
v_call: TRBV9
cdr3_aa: CASSPSGAPLTDTQYF
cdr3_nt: TGTGCCAGCAGCCCTAGCGGGGCGCCGCTCACAGATACGCAGTATTTT

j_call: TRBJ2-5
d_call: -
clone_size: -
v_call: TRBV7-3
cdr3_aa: CASSPQTEGTQYF
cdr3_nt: TGTGCCAGCAGCCCCCAGACAGAGGGGACCCAGTACTTC

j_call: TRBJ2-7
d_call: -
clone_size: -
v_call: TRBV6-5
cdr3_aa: CASSGLQRYEQYF
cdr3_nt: TGTGCCAGCAGTGGACTACAGCGGTACGAGCAGTACTTC

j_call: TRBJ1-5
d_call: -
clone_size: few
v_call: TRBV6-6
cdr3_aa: CASTGDGGYNQPQHF
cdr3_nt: TGTGCCAGCACCGGGGACGGGGGTTACAATCAGCCCCAGCATTTT

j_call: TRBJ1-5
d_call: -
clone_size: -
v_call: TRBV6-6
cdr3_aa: CASSKSDSNQPQHF
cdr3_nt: TGTGCCAGCAGCAAGTCGGATAGCAATCAGCCCCAGCATTTT

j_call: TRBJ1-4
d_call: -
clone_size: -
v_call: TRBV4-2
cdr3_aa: CASSQEASNEKLFF
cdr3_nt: TGTGCCAGCAGCCAAGAAGCGTCTAATGAAAAACTGTTTTTT

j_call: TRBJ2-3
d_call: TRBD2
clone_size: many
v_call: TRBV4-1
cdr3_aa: CASSQELTAGGTDTQYF
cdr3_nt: TGCGCCAGCAGCCAAGAACTAACAGCGGGGGGTACAGATACGCAGTATTTT

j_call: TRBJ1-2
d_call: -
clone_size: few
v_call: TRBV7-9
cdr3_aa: CASSSPTDGYTF
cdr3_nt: TGTGCCAGCAGCTCCCCGACGGATGGCTACACCTTC

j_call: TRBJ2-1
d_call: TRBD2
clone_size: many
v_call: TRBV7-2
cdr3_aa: CASSSPAGGRGNEQFF
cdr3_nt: TGTGCCAGCAGCTCCCCGGCGGGGGGGCGAGGGAATGAGCAGTTCTTC

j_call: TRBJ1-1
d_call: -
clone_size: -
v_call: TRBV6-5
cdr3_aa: CASSGTPNTEAFF
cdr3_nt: TGTGCCAGCAGCGGGACTCCAAACACTGAAGCTTTCTTT

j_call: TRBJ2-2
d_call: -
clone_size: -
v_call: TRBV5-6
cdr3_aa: CASSSLGQMNTGELFF
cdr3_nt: TGTGCCAGCAGCTCCCTCGGGCAAATGAACACCGGGGAGCTGTTTTTT

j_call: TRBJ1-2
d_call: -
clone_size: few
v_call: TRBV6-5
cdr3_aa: CASRFHGRDSGYTF
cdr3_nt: TGTGCCAGCAGATTTCACGGACGGGATTCCGGCTACACCTTC

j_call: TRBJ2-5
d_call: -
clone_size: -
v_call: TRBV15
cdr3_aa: CATSTPRQARETQYF
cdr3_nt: TGTGCCACCAGCACCCCGCGACAGGCCCGGGAGACCCAGTACTTC

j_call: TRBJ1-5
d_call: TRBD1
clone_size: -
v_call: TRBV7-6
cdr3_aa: CASSLEPGDRENQPQHF
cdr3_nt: TGTGCCAGCAGCTTAGAACCTGGGGACAGAGAAAATCAGCCCCAGCATTTT

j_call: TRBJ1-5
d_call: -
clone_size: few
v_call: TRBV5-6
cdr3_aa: CASSVWEQPQHF
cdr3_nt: TGTGCCAGCAGCGTTTGGGAGCAGCCCCAGCATTTT

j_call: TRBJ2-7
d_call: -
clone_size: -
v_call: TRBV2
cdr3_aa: CASAPAKTIEQYF
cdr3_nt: TGTGCCAGCGCCCCCGCCAAAACGATCGAGCAGTACTTC

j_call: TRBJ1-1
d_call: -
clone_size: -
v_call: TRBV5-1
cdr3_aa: CASSLSIGRLNTEAFF
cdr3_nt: TGCGCCAGCAGCTTGTCTATCGGGCGGCTGAACACTGAAGCTTTCTTT

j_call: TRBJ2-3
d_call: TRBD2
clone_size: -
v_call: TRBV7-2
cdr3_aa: CASSPPSGGTTDTQYF
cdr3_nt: TGTGCCAGCAGCCCGCCTAGCGGGGGGACAACAGATACGCAGTATTTT